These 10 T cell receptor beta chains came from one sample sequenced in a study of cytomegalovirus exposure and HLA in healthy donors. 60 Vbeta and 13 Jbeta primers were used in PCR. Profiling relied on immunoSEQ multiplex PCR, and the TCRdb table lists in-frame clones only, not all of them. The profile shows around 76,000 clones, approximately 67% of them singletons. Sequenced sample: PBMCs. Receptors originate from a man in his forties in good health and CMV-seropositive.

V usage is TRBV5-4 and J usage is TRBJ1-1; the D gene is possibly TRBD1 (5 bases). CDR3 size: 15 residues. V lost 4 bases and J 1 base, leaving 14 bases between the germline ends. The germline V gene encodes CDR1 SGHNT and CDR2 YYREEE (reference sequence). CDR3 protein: CASSPRTIPNTEAFF. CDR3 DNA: TGTGCCAGCAGCCCCAGGACAATCCCGAACACTGAAGCTTTCTTT.

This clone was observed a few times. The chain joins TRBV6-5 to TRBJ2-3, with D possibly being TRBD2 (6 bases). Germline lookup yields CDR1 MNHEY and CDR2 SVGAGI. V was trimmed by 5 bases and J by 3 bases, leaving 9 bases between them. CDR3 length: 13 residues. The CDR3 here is CASSRLETDTQYF. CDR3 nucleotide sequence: TGTGCCAGCAGTCGACTAGAAACAGATACGCAGTATTTT.

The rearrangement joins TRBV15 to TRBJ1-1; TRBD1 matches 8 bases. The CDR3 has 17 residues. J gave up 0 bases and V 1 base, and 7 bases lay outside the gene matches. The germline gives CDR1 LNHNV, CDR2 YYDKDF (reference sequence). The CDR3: CATSRAGTGAMNTEAFF. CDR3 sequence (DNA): TGTGCCACCAGCAGAGCCGGGACAGGAGCCATGAACACTGAAGCTTTCTTT.

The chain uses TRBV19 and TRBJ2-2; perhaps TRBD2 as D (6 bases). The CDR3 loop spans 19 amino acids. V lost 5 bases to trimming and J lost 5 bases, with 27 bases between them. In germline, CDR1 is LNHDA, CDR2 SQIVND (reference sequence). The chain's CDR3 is CASSLHRAGTEVRTGELFF. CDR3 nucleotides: TGTGCCAGTAGTTTGCACCGCGCGGGGACGGAGGTCAGGACCGGGGAGCTGTTTTTT. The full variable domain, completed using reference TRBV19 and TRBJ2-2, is DGGITQSPKYLFRKEGQNVTLSCEQNLNHDAMYWYRQDPGQGLRLIYYSQIVNDFQKGDIAEGYSVSREKKESFPLTVTSAQKNPTAFYLCASSLHRAGTEVRTGELFFGEGSRLTVL.

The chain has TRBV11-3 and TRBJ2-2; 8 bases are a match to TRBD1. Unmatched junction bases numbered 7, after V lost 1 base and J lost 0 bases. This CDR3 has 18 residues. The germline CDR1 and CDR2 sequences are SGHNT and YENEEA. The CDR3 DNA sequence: TGTGCCAGCAGCTTAGGGTCCGGACAGGGTGCGAACACCGGGGAGCTGTTTTTT. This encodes CASSLGSGQGANTGELFF.

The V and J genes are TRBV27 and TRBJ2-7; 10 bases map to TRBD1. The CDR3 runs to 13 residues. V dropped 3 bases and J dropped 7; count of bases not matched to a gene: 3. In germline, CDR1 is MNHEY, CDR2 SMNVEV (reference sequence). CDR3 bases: TGTGCCAGCAGTTTGGTGGACAGGGGGGAGCAGTACTTC. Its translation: CASSLVDRGEQYF.

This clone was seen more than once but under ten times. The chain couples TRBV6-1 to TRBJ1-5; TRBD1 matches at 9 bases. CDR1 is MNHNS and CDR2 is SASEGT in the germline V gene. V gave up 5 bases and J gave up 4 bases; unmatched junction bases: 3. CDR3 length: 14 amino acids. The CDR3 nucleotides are TGTGCCAGCAGTTTACAGGGGGCTAATCAGCCCCAGCATTTT. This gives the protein CASSLQGANQPQHF.

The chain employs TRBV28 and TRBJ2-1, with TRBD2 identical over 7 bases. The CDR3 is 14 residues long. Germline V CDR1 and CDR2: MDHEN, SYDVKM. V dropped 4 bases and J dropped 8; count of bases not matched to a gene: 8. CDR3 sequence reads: CASSSGLGRDEQFF. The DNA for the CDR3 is TGTGCCAGCAGTTCCGGACTAGGCAGGGATGAGCAGTTCTTC.

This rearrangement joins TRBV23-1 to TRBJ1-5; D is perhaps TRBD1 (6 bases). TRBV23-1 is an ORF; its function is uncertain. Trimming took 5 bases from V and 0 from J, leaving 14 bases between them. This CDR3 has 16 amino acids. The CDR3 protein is CASSIGGAFSNQPQHF. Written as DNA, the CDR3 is TGCGCCAGCAGTATTGGGGGCGCGTTTAGCAATCAGCCCCAGCATTTT.

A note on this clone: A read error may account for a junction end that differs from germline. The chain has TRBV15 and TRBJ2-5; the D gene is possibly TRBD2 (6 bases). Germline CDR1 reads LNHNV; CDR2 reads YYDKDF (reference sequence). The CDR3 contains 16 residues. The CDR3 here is CATSSPAGAYQEIQYF. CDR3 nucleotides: TGTGCCACCAGCAGTCCAGCGGGTGCCTACCAAGAGATCCAGTACTTC.